This T cell receptor beta chain was sequenced for a study of blood T cell repertoires in COVID-19. About the research overall: The cDNA or gDNA used as material had been derived from T cells, B-cell-depleted T cells, or PBMCs.

The CDR3 totals 15 residues. The ends lost 3 bases at V and 7 bases at J; junction bases unmatched: 8. Germline V gene data show CDR1 as MGHRA and CDR2 as YSYEKL. Using immunoSEQ multiplex PCR, the repertoire was profiled, and TCRdb retains in-frame clones only, with some absent. The table has over 100,000 clones, around 86% seen once. This sequence originates from a man aged 50 to 60 with active COVID-19. The J gene is TRBJ1-2, the V gene TRBV4-1, with 10 positions matching TRBD1. Sequencing was done on a sample of peripheral blood. CDR3 in amino acids: CASSQGRQGALGYTF. The CDR3, as DNA: TGCGCCAGCAGCCAGGGACGACAGGGGGCGCTTGGCTACACCTTC.